The TCR beta chain described here comes from a study of neurological immune-mediated disorders. At least ten counts were recorded for this clonotype. The time point: longitudinal time-point 3. The CDR3 covers 16 residues. Trimming cost V 10 bases and J 2 bases; bases outside gene matches: 15. Germline CDR1 and CDR2: ENHRY and SYGVKD. TCRdb re-called the 5' RACE reads through MiXCR, storing one row per CDR3 protein. This table holds about 45,000 distinct CDR3 sequences, about 13% found once. This TCR came from a young man in good health. The chain links TRBV10-3 to TRBJ2-3, with TRBD2 matching over 7 bases. Sequences were obtained from PBMCs. The CDR3 sequence: CASRGGGGPATDTQYF. CDR3 sequence (DNA): TGTGCCAGCCGAGGTGGGGGAGGGCCAGCCACAGATACGCAGTATTTT.